A single TCR beta chain is shown here with its context. As yet, its antigen is unknown. The CDR3 runs to 15 residues. Germline trimming cut 4 bases from V and 0 bases from J; bases unmatched to any gene: 2. Per germline, CDR1 SNHLY and CDR2 FYNNEI. This specimen comes from a study of cytomegalovirus exposure and HLA in healthy donors. The study's findings and limits: Earlier analysis found most TCR beta V segments productive about 87% or about 30% of the time.

PCR employed 60 Vbeta and 13 Jbeta primers. Assay used: immunoSEQ multiplex PCR; TCRdb lists only in-frame clones, some missing. The repertoire has 120,000 to 150,000 clones, around 73% of them found once; the top ten carry around 1.2%. Sequences were obtained from PBMCs. This sequence originates from a middle-aged woman in good health and CMV-seronegative. The rearrangement uses TRBV2 and TRBJ2-1; 8 nucleotides agree with TRBD1. CDR3 sequence (DNA): TGTGCCAGCAGTGGGGACAGGAGCTCCTACAATGAGCAGTTCTTC. This translates into CASSGDRSSYNEQFF.